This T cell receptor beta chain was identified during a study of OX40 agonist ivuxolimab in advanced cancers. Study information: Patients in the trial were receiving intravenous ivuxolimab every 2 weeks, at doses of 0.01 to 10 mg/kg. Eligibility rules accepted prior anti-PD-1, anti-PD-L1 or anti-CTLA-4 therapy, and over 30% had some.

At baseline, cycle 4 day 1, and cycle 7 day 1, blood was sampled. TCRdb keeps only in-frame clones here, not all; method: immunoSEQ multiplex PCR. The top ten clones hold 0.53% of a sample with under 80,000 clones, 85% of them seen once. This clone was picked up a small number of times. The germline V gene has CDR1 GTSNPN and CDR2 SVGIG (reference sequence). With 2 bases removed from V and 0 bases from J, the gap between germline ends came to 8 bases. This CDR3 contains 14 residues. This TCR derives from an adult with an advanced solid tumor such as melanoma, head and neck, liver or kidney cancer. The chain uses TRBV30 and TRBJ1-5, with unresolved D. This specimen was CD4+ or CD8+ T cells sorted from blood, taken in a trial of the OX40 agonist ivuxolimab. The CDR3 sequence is CAWSSQYSNQPQHF. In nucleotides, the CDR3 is TGTGCCTGGAGTTCGCAGTATAGCAATCAGCCCCAGCATTTT.